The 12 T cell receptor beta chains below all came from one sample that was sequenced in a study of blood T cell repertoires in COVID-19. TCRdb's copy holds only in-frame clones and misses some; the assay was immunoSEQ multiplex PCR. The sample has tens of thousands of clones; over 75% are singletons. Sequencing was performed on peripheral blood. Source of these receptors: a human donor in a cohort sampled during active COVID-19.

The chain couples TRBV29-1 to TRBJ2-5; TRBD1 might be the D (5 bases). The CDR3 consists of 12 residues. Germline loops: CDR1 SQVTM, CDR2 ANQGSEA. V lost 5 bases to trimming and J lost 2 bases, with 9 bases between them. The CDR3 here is CSVNSGQETQYF. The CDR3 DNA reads TGCAGCGTTAACTCAGGGCAAGAGACCCAGTACTTC. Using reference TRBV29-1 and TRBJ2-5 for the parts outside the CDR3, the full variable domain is SAVISQKPSRDICQRGTSLTIQCQVDSQVTMMFWYRQQPGQSLTLIATANQGSEATYESGFVIDKFPISRPNLTFSTLTVSNMSPEDSSIYLCSVNSGQETQYFGPGTRLLVL.

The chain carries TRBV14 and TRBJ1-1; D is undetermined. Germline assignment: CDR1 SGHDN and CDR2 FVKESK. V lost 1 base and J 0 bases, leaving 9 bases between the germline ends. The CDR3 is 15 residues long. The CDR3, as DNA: TGTGCCAGCAGCCAAGTGCGGGATCTGAACACTGAAGCTTTCTTT. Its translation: CASSQVRDLNTEAFF.

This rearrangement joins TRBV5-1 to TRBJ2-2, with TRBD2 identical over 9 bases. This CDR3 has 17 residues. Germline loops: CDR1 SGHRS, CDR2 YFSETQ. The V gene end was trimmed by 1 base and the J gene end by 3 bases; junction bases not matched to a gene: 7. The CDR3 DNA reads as TGCGCCAGCAGCTTGAGACGGGCGGGAGGGGACACCGGGGAGCTGTTTTTT. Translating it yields CASSLRRAGGDTGELFF.

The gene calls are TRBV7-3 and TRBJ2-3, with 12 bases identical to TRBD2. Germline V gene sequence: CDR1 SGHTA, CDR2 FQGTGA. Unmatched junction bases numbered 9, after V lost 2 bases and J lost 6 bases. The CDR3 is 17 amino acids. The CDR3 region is CASSLSPTSGRMDTQYF. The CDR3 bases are TGTGCCAGCAGCTTATCTCCGACTAGCGGGAGAATGGATACGCAGTATTTT.

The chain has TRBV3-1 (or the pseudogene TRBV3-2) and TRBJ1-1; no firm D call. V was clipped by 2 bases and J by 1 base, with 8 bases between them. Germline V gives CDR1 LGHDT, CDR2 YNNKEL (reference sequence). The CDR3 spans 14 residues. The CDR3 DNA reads TGTGCCAGCAGCCAATTTAGAAGGAACACTGAAGCTTTCTTT. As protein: CASSQFRRNTEAFF.

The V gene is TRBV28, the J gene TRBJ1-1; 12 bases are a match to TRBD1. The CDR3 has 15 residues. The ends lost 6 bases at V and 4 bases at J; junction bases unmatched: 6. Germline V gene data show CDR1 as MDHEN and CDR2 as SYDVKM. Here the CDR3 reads CASRSGQGATTEAFF. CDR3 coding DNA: TGTGCCAGCAGATCGGGACAGGGGGCTACCACTGAAGCTTTCTTT.

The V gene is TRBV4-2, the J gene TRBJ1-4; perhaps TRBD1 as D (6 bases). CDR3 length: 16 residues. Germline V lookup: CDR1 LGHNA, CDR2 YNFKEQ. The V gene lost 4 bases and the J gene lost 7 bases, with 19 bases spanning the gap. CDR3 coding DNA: TGTGCCAGCAGCCCCGAGGAAGGGACAATCGGTGAAAAACTGTTTTTT. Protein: CASSPEEGTIGEKLFF.

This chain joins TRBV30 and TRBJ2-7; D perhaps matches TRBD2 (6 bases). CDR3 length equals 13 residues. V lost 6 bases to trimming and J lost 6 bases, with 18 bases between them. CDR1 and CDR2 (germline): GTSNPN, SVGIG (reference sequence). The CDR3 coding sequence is TGTGCCTGCAAACCCAGCGCAGCGGGCGAGCAGTACTTC. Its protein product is CACKPSAAGEQYF.

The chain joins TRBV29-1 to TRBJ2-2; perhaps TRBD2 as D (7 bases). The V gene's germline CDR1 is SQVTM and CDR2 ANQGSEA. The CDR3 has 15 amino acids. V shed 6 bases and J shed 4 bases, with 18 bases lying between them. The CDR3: CSVHGAGGLTGELFF. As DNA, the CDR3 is TGCAGCGTCCATGGGGCCGGGGGGCTCACCGGGGAGCTGTTTTTT.

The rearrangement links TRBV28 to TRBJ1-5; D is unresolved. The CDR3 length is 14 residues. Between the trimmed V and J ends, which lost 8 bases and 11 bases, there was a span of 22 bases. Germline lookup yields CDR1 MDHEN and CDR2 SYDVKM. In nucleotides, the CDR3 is TGTGCCAGCGAGAGGGCGGACCTAATCTTGGCCCAGCATTTT. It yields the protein CASERADLILAQHF.

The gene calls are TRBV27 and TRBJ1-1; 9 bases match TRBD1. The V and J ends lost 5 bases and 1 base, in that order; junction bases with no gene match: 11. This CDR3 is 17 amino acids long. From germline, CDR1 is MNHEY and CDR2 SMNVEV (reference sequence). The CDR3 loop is CASSPKYNRGRNTEAFF. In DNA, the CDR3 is TGTGCCAGCAGTCCAAAATACAACAGGGGGCGGAACACTGAAGCTTTCTTT.

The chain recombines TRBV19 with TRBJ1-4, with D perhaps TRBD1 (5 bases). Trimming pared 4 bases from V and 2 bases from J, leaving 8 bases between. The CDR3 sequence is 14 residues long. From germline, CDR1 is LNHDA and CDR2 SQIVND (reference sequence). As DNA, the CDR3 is TGTGCCAGTAGTACCCAGGGCACTAATGAAAAACTGTTTTTT. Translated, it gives CASSTQGTNEKLFF.